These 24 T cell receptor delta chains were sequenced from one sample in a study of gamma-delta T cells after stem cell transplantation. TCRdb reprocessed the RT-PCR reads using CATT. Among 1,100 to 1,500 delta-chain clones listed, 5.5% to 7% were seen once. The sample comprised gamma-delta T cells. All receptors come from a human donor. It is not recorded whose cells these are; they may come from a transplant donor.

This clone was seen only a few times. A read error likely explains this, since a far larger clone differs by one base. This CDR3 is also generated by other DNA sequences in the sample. CDR3 sequence (DNA): TGTGCCTGCGACTCAATAGACCCGAAAGGCGATAAACTCATCTTT. Encoded protein: CACDSIDPKGDKLIF. J is TRDJ1 and V is TRDV2; D might be TRDD1 (5 bases). Germline CDR1 reads GEAIGNYY; CDR2 reads EKD. The ends were cut back, 7 bases at V and 4 bases at J, with 21 bases in the middle. CDR3 length: 15 amino acids.

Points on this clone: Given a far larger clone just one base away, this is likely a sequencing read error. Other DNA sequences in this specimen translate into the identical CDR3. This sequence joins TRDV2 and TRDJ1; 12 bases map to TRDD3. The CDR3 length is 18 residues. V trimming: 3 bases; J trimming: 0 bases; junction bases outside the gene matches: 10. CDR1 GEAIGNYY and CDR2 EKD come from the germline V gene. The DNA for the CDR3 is TGTGCCTGTGACCCACTGCTGGGGGATACGCGGGACACCGATAAACTCATCTTT. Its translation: CACDPLLGDTRDTDKLIF.

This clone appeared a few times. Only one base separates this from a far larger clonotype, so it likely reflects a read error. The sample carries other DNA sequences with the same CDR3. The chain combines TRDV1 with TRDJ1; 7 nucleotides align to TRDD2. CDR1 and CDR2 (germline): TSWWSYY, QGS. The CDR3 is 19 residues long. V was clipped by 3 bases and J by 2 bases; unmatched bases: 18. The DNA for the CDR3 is TGTGCTCTTGGGGACCCCTTCCTTCGTACTGGCCGAGGGACCGATAAACTCATCTTT. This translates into CALGDPFLRTGRGTDKLIF.

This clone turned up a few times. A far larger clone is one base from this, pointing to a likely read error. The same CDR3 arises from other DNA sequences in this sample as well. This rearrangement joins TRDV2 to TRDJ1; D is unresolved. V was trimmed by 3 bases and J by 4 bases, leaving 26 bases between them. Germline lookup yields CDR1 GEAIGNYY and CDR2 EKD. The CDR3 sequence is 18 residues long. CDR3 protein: CACDPVAEGYASNDKLIF. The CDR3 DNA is TGTGCCTGTGACCCCGTTGCCGAGGGGTACGCAAGTAACGATAAACTCATCTTT.

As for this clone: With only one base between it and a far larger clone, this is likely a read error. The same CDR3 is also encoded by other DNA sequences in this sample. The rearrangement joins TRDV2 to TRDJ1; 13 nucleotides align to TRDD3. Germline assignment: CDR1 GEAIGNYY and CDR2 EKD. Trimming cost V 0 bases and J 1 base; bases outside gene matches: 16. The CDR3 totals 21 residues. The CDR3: CACDTVGKTQLGDTSTDKLIF. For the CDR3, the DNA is TGTGCCTGTGACACCGTCGGCAAGACCCAACTGGGGGATACGAGCACCGATAAACTCATCTTT.

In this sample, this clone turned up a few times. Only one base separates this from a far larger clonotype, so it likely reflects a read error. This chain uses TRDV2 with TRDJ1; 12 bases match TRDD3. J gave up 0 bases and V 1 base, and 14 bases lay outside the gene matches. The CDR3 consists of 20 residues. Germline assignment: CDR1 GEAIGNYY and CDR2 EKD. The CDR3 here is CACDTLSNDWGIQDTDKLIF. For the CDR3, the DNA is TGTGCCTGTGACACACTCTCGAACGACTGGGGGATACAGGACACCGATAAACTCATCTTT.

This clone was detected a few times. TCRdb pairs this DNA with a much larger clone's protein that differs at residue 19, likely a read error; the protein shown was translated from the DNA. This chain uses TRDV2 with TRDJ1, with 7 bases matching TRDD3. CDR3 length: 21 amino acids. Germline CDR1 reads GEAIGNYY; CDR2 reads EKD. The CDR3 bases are TGTGCCTGTGACACCGTCAAAGCTGGGGATAGGAGGTCGACGTACACCGATAAACCCATCTTT. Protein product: CACDTVKAGDRRSTYTDKPIF.

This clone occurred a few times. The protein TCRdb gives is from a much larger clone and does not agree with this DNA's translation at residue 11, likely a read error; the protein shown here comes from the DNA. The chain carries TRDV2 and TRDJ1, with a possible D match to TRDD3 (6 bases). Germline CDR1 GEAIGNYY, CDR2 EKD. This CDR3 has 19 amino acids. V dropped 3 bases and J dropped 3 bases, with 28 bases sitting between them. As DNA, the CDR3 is TGTGCCTGTGACGAAATCGGGTTGTTGGGGGGTACCCTCCCCGATAAACTCATCTTT. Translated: CACDEIGLLGGTLPDKLIF.

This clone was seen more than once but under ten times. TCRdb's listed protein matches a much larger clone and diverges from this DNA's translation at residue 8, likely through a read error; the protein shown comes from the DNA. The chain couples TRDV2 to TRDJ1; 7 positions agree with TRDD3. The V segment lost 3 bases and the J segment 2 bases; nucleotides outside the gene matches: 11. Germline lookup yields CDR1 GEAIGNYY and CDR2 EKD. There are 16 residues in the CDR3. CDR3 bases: TGTGCCTGTGACGGGCTGGGGGGTACGCGAACCGATAAACTCATCTTT. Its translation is CACDGLGGTRTDKLIF.

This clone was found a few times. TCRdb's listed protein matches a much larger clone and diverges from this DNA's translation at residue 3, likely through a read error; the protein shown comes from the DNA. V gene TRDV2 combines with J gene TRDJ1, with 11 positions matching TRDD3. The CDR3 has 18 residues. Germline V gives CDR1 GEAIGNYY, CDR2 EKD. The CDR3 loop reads CARDIVLGDKGSTDKLIF. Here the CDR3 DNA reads TGTGCCCGTGACATCGTACTGGGGGATAAGGGGTCCACCGATAAACTCATCTTT.

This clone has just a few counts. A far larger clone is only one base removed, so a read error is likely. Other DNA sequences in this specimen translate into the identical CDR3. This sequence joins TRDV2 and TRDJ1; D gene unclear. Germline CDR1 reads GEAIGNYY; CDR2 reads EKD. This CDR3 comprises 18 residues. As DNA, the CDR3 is TGTGCCTGTGACGAGGTCGCTGCGGGTGCTTCTGGCACCGATAAGCTCATCTTT. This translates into CACDEVAAGASGTDKLIF.

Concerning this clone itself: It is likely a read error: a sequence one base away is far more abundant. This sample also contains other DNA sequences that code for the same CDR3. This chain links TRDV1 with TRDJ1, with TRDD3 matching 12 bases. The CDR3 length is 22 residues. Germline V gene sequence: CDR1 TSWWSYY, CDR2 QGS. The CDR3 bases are TGTGCCCTAGTGGGTCCTACTGTATGGTACTGGGGGATACACCAATACACCGATAAACTCATCTTT. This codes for CALVGPTVWYWGIHQYTDKLIF.

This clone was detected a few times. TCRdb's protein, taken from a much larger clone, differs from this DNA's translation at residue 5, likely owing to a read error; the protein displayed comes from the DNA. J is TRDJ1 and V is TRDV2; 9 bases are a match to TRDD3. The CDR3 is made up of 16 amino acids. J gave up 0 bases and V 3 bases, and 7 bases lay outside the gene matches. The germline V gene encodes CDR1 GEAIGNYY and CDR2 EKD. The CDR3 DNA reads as TGTGCCTGTGACTGCACTGGGGGAACGTACACCGATAAACTCATCTTT. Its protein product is CACDCTGGTYTDKLIF.

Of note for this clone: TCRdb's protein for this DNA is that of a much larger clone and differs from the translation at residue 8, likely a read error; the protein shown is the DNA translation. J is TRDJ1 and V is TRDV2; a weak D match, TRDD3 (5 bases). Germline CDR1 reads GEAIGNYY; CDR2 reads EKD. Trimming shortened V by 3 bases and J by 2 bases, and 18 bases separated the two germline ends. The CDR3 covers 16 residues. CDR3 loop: CACDHITEGFTDKLIF. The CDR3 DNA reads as TGTGCCTGTGACCACATAACTGAGGGATTTACCGATAAACTCATCTTT.

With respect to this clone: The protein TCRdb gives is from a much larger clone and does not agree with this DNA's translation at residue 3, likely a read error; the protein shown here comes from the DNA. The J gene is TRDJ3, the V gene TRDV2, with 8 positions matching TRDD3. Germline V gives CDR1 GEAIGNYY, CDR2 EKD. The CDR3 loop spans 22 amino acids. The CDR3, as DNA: TGTGCCCGTGACCAGGCGGGTACTGGGGGCCTCGACCGCTCCTGGGACACCCGACAGATGTTTTTC. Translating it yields CARDQAGTGGLDRSWDTRQMFF.

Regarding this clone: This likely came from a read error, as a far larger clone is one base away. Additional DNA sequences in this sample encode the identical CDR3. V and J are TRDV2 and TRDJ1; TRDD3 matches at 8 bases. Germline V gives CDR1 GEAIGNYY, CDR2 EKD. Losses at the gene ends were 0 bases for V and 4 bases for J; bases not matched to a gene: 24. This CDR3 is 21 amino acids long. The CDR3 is CACDTVSQLGDPPREGDKLIF. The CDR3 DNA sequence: TGTGCCTGTGACACCGTAAGTCAGCTGGGGGACCCACCCCGAGAGGGCGATAAACTCATCTTT.

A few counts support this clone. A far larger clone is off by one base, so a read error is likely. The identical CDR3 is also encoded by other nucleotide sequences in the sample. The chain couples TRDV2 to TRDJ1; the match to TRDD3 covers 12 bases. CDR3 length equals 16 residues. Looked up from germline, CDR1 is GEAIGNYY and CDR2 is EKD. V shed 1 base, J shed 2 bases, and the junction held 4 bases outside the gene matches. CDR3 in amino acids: CACDTLGDTRTDKLIF. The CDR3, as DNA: TGTGCCTGTGACACGCTGGGGGATACGCGGACCGATAAACTCATCTTT.

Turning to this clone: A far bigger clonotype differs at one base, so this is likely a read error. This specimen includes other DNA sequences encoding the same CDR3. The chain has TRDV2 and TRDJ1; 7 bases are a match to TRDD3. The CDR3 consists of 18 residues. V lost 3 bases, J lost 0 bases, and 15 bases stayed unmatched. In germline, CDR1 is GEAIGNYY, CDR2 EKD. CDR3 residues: CACDSLMGDTLYTDKLIF. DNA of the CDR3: TGTGCCTGTGACTCCCTAATGGGGGACACGCTCTACACCGATAAACTCATCTTT.

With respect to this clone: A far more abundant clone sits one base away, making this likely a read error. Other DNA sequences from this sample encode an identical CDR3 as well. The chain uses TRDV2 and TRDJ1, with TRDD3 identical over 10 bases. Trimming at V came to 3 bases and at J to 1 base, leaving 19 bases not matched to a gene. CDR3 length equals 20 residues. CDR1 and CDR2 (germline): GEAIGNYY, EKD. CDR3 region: CACDAVPVLGDSLLTDKLIF. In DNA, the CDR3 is TGTGCCTGTGACGCTGTCCCTGTACTGGGGGATTCCTTACTCACCGATAAACTCATCTTT.

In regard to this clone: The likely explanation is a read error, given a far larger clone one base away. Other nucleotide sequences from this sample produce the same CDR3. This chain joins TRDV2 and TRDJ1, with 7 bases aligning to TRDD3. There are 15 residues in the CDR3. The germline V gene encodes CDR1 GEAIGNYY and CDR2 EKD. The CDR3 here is CACDTWGEYTDKLIF. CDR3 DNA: TGTGCCTGCGACACCTGGGGGGAGTACACCGATAAACTCATCTTT.

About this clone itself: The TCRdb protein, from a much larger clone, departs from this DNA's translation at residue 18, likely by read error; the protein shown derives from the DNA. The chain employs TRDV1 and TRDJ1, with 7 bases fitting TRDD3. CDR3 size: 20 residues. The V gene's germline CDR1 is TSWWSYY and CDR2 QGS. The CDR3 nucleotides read TGTGCTCTTGGGGAACTACCACCTAACACCCTGGGGGGCTACACCGATAAACCCATCTTT. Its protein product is CALGELPPNTLGGYTDKPIF.

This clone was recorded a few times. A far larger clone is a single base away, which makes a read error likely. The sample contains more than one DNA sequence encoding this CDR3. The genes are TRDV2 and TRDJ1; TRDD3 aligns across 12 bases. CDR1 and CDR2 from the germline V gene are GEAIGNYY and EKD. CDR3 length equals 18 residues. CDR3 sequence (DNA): TGTGCCTGCGACATATTACTGGGGGATACCTCGTACACCGATAAACTCATCTTT. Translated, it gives CACDILLGDTSYTDKLIF.

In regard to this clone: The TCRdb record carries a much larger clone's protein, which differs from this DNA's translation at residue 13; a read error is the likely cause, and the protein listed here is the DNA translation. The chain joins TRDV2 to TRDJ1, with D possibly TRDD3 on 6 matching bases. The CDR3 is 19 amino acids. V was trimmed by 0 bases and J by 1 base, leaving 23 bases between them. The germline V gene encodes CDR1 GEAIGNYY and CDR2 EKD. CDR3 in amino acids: CACDTVLMGATPCTDKLIF. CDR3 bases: TGTGCCTGTGACACCGTCTTGATGGGGGCCACGCCGTGCACCGATAAACTCATCTTT.

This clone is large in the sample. The CDR3 region has the DNA TGTGCCTGTGACACACTCTTGAACGACTGGGGGATACAGGACACCGATAAACTCATCTTT. This sequence encodes CACDTLLNDWGIQDTDKLIF. The chain couples TRDV2 to TRDJ1; 12 bases are a match to TRDD3. The V gene end was trimmed by 1 base and the J gene end by 0 bases; junction bases not matched to a gene: 14. There are 20 residues in the CDR3. Germline V gene lookup returns CDR1 GEAIGNYY and CDR2 EKD.